A selection of T cell receptor beta chains follows, all from one sample in a study of blood T cell repertoires in COVID-19. Some clones are missing from TCRdb's copy, which holds only in-frame ones; the method was immunoSEQ multiplex PCR. This table has a few hundred thousand clones, 89% appearing once. Material: peripheral blood. The receptors come from a woman aged 40 to 55 who had recovered from COVID-19. The CDR3 runs from the conserved cysteine through the conserved F or W. A D gene is named only where the DNA matches it firmly. Some rows have no size entry. The others give once, few or many, or a class for an expanded clone.

v_call,d_call,j_call,clone_size,cdr3_length,cdr3_aa,cdr3_nt
TRBV4-3,.,TRBJ1-3,.,16,CASSQEGAASGNTIYF,TGCGCCAGCAGCCAAGAGGGGGCAGCCTCTGGAAACACCATATATTTT
TRBV2,TRBD2,TRBJ2-7,.,14,CASSGAGGLYEQYF,TGTGCCAGCAGTGGGGCGGGGGGGCTCTACGAGCAGTACTTC
TRBV3-1/TRBV3-2,TRBD2,TRBJ2-7,.,15,CASSPLAGGTYEQYF,TGTGCCAGCAGCCCTTTGGCGGGGGGGACCTACGAGCAGTACTTC
TRBV11-3,TRBD2,TRBJ2-3,.,12,CASSPNSGGQYF,TGTGCCAGCAGCCCTAATAGCGGGGGGCAGTATTTT
TRBV5-1,TRBD1,TRBJ2-3,.,14,CASSPDRGPDTQYF,TGCGCCAGCAGCCCTGACAGGGGCCCAGATACGCAGTATTTT
TRBV28,TRBD2,TRBJ2-7,.,12,CASKSGAYEQYF,TGTGCCAGCAAAAGCGGGGCCTACGAGCAGTACTTC
TRBV4-1,TRBD2,TRBJ2-1,.,16,CASSSSGASSYNEQFF,TGCGCCAGCAGCAGTAGCGGGGCAAGCTCCTACAATGAGCAGTTCTTC
TRBV5-1,TRBD1,TRBJ1-2,.,14,CASSLRTGNYGYTF,TGCGCCAGCAGCTTAAGGACAGGGAACTATGGCTACACCTTC
TRBV5-4,.,TRBJ2-2,.,15,CASSLVAGTTGELFF,TGTGCCAGCAGCTTGGTGGCGGGAACAACCGGGGAGCTGTTTTTT
TRBV5-1,TRBD1,TRBJ1-1,.,17,CASSLRTGRLRNTEAFF,TGCGCCAGCAGCCTACGGACAGGGAGATTGAGGAACACTGAAGCTTTCTTT
TRBV5-1,.,TRBJ1-1,.,13,CASSFNSLIEAFF,TGCGCCAGCAGCTTCAACAGCCTCATTGAAGCTTTCTTT
TRBV7-2,.,TRBJ2-1,once,15,CASSLRGLVDNEQFF,TGTGCCAGCAGTCTAAGAGGACTGGTCGACAATGAGCAGTTCTTC
TRBV11-2,.,TRBJ1-1,.,15,CASSLVRGKSTEAFF,TGTGCCAGCAGCTTAGTGCGGGGGAAGAGCACTGAAGCTTTCTTT
TRBV4-1,.,TRBJ2-1,.,14,CASSLSLGYNEQFF,TGCGCCAGCAGCCTCTCCCTCGGCTACAATGAGCAGTTCTTC
TRBV29-1,.,TRBJ2-1,once,15,CSVDGPDSIFYEQFF,TGCAGCGTTGATGGGCCGGACTCGATCTTCTATGAGCAGTTCTTC
TRBV7-2,TRBD2,TRBJ2-3,.,14,CASGQSGSPDTQYF,TGTGCCAGCGGTCAGAGCGGGAGCCCAGATACGCAGTATTTT
TRBV15,.,TRBJ1-6,.,14,CATSRAGTNSPLHF,TGTGCCACCAGCAGAGCCGGGACAAATTCACCCCTCCACTTT
TRBV5-1,TRBD2,TRBJ2-5,.,16,CASSTGLAATQETQYF,TGCGCCAGCAGCACCGGACTAGCGGCAACACAAGAGACCCAGTACTTC
TRBV19,.,TRBJ1-2,.,15,CASSIGQIANYGYTF,TGTGCCAGTAGTATAGGACAGATAGCTAACTATGGCTACACCTTC
TRBV12-5,TRBD1,TRBJ1-5,once,18,CASGLTPTGQTVNQPQHF,TGTGCTAGTGGTTTAACCCCGACGGGACAGACCGTCAATCAGCCCCAGCATTTT
TRBV15,.,TRBJ2-2,once,14,CATSGRTNTGELFF,TGTGCCACCAGCGGCAGAACGAACACCGGGGAGCTGTTTTTT
TRBV5-6,.,TRBJ1-5,.,14,CASSRGGGNQPQHF,TGTGCCAGCAGCCGTGGCGGAGGCAATCAGCCCCAGCATTTT
TRBV3-1/TRBV3-2,.,TRBJ1-3,few,14,CASSPDNSGNTIYF,TGTGCCAGCAGCCCAGACAATTCTGGAAACACCATATATTTT
TRBV5-1,.,TRBJ2-5,.,16,CASSLAGGRLSETQYF,TGCGCCAGCAGCTTGGCGGGTGGGAGGCTTTCGGAGACCCAGTACTTC
TRBV9,TRBD1,TRBJ1-1,.,15,CASSPWTGMNTEAFF,TGTGCCAGCAGCCCTTGGACAGGGATGAACACTGAAGCTTTCTTT
TRBV19,.,TRBJ1-6,.,13,CASRDSHSSPLHF,TGTGCCAGTAGGGACAGTCATTCATCCCCCCTCCACTTT
TRBV28,.,TRBJ1-6,once,13,CASSSFSNSPLHF,TGTGCCAGCAGTTCATTTTCAAATTCACCCCTCCACTTT
TRBV6-5,TRBD1,TRBJ1-1,.,14,CASSFQGVVTEAFF,TGTGCCAGCAGTTTTCAGGGGGTGGTGACTGAAGCTTTCTTT
TRBV10-2,.,TRBJ1-2,.,14,CASSERGGEDGYTF,TGCGCCAGCAGTGAACGGGGAGGGGAGGATGGCTACACCTTC